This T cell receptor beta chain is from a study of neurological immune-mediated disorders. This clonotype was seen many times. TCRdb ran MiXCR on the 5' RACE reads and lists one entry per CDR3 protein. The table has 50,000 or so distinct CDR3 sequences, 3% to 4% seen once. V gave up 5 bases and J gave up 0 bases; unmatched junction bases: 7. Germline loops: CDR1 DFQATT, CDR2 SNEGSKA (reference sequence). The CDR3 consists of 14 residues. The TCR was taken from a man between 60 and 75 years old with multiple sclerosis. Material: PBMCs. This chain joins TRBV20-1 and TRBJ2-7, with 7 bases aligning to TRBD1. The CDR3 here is CSAGSGQSSYEQYF. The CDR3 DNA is TGCAGTGCTGGGTCGGGACAGTCCTCCTACGAGCAGTACTTC.